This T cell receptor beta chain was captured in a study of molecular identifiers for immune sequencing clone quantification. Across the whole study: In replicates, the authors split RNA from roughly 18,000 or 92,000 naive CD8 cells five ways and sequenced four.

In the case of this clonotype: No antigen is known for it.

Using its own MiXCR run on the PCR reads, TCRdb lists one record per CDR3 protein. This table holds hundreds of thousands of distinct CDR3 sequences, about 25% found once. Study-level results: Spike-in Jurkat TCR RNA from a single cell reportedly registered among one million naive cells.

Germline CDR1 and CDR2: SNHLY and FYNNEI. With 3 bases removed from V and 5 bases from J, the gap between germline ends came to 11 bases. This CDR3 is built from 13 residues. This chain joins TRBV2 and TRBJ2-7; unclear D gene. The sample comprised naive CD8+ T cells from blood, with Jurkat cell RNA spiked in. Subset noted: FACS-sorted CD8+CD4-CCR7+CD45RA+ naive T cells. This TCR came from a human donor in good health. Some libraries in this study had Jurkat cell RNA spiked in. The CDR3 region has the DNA TGTGCCAGCAGTGATTGGAAGCGTCACGAGCAGTACTTC. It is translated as CASSDWKRHEQYF.